Listed here are 13 T cell receptor beta chains from one sample, sequenced in a study of blood T cells in healthy people across ages (dated by TCRdb to about 2015). Libraries were built with 5' RACE. TCRdb records Illumina HiSeq 2500 as the sequencer. A second PCR of roughly 7 to 11 cycles was run with a J-beta primer mix and a sample-barcoded 5' primer. TCRdb itself trimmed the public reads at Q25 with fastp, ran MiXCR and retained productive beta chains. Merged by CDR3 protein, the rows form single entries marked with the most common genes and DNA. For this sample there are roughly 730,000 distinct CDR3 sequences; more than 50% appear just once. 20% to 30% of the sample belongs to the ten largest clones. Input material: blood. The receptors stem from a man in his forties in good health.

This clonotype was seen just once. The chain joins TRBV13 to TRBJ1-1, with a possible D match to TRBD1 (6 bases). V was trimmed by 2 bases and J by 1 base, leaving 11 bases between them. From germline, CDR1 is PRHDT and CDR2 FYEKMQ (reference sequence). The CDR3 spans 15 residues. CDR3: CASSLKQGSNTEAFF. CDR3 DNA sequence: TGTGCCAGCAGCTTAAAACAGGGTTCGAACACTGAAGCTTTCTTT.

The sample holds many counts of this clonotype. CDR3 nucleotides: TGTGCCAGCAGTGGGTTCGGGGGGGAGAAAGATACGCAGTATTTT. Encoded protein: CASSGFGGEKDTQYF. The V and J genes are TRBV27 and TRBJ2-3; 8 bases agree with TRBD2. The CDR3 length is 15 residues. V shed 5 bases and J 5 bases; nucleotides not matched to a gene: 9. CDR1 and CDR2 (germline): MNHEY, SMNVEV (reference sequence).

The chain has TRBV6-5 and TRBJ2-7; 8 nucleotides align to TRBD1. This CDR3 is built from 14 residues. Germline-derived CDR1 and CDR2 are MNHEY and SVGAGI. V lost 6 bases and J lost 3; bases outside the gene matches: 7. The CDR3 here is CASRKAGGFYEQYF. The CDR3 DNA sequence: TGTGCCAGCAGGAAGGCAGGGGGCTTCTACGAGCAGTACTTC.

This chain uses TRBV6-6 with TRBJ2-7, with D unclear. V gave up 0 bases and J gave up 3 bases, with 9 bases separating them. Germline values: CDR1 MNHNY, CDR2 SVGAGI (reference sequence). The CDR3 sequence is 14 residues long. CDR3 in DNA: TGTGCCAGCAGTTACTCCGAAGGCGGCTACGAGCAGTACTTC. This translates into CASSYSEGGYEQYF.

DNA for the CDR3: TGTGCCAGCAGCCCTCAAGACAGGGCTAATGAAAAACTGTTTTTT. Translation gives CASSPQDRANEKLFF. The chain couples TRBV4-2 to TRBJ1-4, with 7 bases matching TRBD1. The CDR3 runs 15 residues. Germline V lookup: CDR1 LGHNA, CDR2 YNFKEQ. V gave up 4 bases and J gave up 3 bases; unmatched junction bases: 5.

The chain recombines TRBV11-2 with TRBJ2-4; 7 nucleotides align to TRBD2. The germline V gene has CDR1 SGHAT and CDR2 FQNNGV. Trimming took 4 bases from V and 1 from J; bases not matched to a gene: 4. The CDR3 has 15 residues. DNA of the CDR3: TGTGCCAGCAGCTCGCTGCGGGAGGCCAAAAACATTCAGTACTTC. Its protein product is CASSSLREAKNIQYF.

This clonotype was detected a few times. The gene calls are TRBV24-1 and TRBJ2-3; D unclear. Germline V lookup: CDR1 KGHDR, CDR2 SFDVKD. Trimming pared 4 bases from V and 6 bases from J, leaving 7 bases between. The CDR3 spans 12 residues. CDR3 coding DNA: TGTGCCACCAGTGAAAGGGCGGATACGCAGTATTTT. Its translation: CATSERADTQYF.

The table lists this clonotype with many counts. The chain links TRBV11-2 to TRBJ1-6; D ambiguous. The CDR3 runs 13 residues. V was cut by 3 bases and J by 9 bases, with 9 bases left in between. Germline V lookup: CDR1 SGHAT, CDR2 FQNNGV. The CDR3 nucleotides read TGTGCCAGCAGCTTGGGTCGGCTTTCACCCCTCCACTTT. Its protein product is CASSLGRLSPLHF.

This chain connects TRBV6-5 to TRBJ1-1; D is undetermined. The CDR3 totals 14 residues. V lost 5 bases, J lost 0 bases, and 10 bases lay in between. CDR1 is MNHEY, CDR2 SVGAGI, per germline. For the CDR3, the DNA is TGTGCCAGCAGTGACCCCGGGATGAACACTGAAGCTTTCTTT. It yields the protein CASSDPGMNTEAFF.

The rearrangement uses TRBV4-3 and TRBJ1-2; 9 bases fit TRBD1. This CDR3 region has 17 residues. Germline V gene data show CDR1 as LGHNA and CDR2 as YSLEER. V was clipped by 0 bases and J by 8 bases; unmatched bases: 13. The CDR3 is CASSQDIGTGTVGGYTF. DNA of the CDR3: TGCGCCAGCAGCCAAGATATCGGGACAGGGACCGTGGGGGGCTACACCTTC.

The chain is built from TRBV24-1 and TRBJ2-5; 8 nucleotides match TRBD1. CDR1 and CDR2 from the germline V gene are KGHDR and SFDVKD. The trim removed 3 bases at V and 4 bases at J, leaving 6 bases unmatched. There are 15 residues in the CDR3. CDR3 protein: CATSDADRGAETQYF. CDR3 nucleotides: TGTGCCACCAGTGATGCAGACAGGGGCGCAGAGACCCAGTACTTC.

The chain uses TRBV10-3 and TRBJ2-1; 10 positions match TRBD2. The tail of the sequence fits TRBJ2-7 better, so the J call may be wrong. The CDR3 extends over 16 amino acids. Germline V gives CDR1 ENHRY, CDR2 SYGVKD. CDR3 sequence reads: CAITASGSLSYNEQYF. The CDR3 DNA follows: TGTGCCATCACTGCTAGCGGGAGCCTATCCTACAATGAGCAGTACTTC.

The chain links TRBV2 to TRBJ2-7, with no clear D. Germline CDR1 SNHLY, CDR2 FYNNEI. V lost 11 bases, J lost 2 bases, and 16 bases lay in between. The CDR3 contains 13 residues. CDR3 DNA: TGTGCCGGACGTGGGCGTAGAGCCTACGAGCAGTACTTC. It translates to CAGRGRRAYEQYF.